What follows describes a single T cell receptor (beta chain). The V end lost 8 bases, the J end lost 2 bases, and 15 bases lay between the germline ends. The length of the CDR3 is 13 residues. From germline, CDR1 is SQVTM and CDR2 ANQGSEA. These data come from a study of CD8+ T cells in alopecia areata. Extraction of RNA preceded its reverse transcription into cDNA, which served as the sequencing template. Profiling relied on immunoSEQ multiplex PCR, and the TCRdb table lists in-frame clones only, not all of them. The sample consists of about 150,000 clones, 50% to 65% of them appearing once. This sample comprised CD8+ T cells sorted from blood, obtained at week 0. This TCR was recovered from a human donor with alopecia areata. The rearrangement uses TRBV29-1 and TRBJ1-1, with D unresolved. This CDR3 reads CSFIKRENTEAFF. For the CDR3, the DNA is TGCAGCTTCATAAAACGTGAAAACACTGAAGCTTTCTTT. The variable domain in full, with the rest retrieved from reference TRBV29-1 and TRBJ1-1, is SAVISQKPSRDICQRGTSLTIQCQVDSQVTMMFWYRQQPGQSLTLIATANQGSEATYESGFVIDKFPISRPNLTFSTLTVSNMSPEDSSIYLCSFIKRENTEAFFGQGTRLTVV.